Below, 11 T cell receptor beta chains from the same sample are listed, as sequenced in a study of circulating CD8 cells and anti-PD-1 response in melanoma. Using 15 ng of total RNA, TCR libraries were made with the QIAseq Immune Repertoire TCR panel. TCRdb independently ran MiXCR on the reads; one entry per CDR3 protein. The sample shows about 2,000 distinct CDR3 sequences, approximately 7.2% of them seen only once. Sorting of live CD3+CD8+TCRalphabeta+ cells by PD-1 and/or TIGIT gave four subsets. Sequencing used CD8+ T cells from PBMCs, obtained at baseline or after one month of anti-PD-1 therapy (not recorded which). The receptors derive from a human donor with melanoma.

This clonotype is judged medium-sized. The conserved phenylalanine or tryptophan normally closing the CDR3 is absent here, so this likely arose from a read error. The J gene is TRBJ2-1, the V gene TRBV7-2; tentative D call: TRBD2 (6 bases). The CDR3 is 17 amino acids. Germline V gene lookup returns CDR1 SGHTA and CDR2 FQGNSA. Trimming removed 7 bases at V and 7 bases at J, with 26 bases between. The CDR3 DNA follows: TGTGCCAGCACCCTGCTTCCCCGAACGGGGGATCCTAATGAGCAGTTCTCC. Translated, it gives CASTLLPRTGDPNEQFS.

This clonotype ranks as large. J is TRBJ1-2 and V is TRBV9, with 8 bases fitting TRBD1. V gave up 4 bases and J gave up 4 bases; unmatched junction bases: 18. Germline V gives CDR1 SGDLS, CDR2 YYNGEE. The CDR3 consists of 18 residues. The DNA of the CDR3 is TGTGCCAGCAGCCCCGGGACAGGAAGGCCCCTAATGGCCTATGGCTACACCTTC. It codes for CASSPGTGRPLMAYGYTF.

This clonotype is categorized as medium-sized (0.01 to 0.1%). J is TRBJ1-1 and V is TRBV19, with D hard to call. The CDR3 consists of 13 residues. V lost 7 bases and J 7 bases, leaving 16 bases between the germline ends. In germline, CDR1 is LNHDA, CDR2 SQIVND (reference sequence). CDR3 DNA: TGTGCCAGTACCCGCCGATTAGGAGTTGAAGCTTTCTTT. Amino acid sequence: CASTRRLGVEAFF.

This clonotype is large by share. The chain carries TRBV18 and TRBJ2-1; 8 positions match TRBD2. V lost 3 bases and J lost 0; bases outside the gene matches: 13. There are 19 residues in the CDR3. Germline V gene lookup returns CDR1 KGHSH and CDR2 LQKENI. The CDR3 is CASSPPSGGPFGSYNEQFF. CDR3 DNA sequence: TGTGCCAGCTCACCCCCCTCGGGGGGGCCATTTGGCTCCTACAATGAGCAGTTCTTC.

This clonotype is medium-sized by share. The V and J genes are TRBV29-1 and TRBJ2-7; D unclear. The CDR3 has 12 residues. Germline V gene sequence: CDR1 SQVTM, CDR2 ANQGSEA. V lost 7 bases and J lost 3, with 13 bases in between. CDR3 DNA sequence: TGCAGCGGTACAGAGCGTGGCTACGAGCAGTACTTC. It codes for CSGTERGYEQYF.

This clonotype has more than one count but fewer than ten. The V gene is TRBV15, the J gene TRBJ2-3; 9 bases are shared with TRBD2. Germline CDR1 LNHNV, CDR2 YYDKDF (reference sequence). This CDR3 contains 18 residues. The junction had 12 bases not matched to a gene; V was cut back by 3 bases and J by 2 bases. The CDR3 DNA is TGTGCCACCAGCAGTGCCCGAGGCGTAGCGGGGGTCACAGATACGCAGTATTTT. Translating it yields CATSSARGVAGVTDTQYF.

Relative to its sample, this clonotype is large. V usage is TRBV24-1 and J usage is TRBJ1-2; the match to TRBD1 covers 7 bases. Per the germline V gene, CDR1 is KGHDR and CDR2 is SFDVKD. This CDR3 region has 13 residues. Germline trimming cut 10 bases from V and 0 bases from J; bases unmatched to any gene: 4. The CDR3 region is CATRDSSNYGYTF. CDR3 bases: TGTGCCACTAGGGACAGTTCTAACTATGGCTACACCTTC.

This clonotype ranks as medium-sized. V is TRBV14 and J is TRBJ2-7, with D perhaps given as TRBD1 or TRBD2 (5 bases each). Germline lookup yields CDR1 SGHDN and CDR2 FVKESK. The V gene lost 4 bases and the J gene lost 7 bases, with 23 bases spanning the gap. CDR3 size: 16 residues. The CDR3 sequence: CASSLKRGGPRSEQYF. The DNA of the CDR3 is TGTGCCAGCAGCCTAAAGAGGGGCGGTCCGAGATCAGAGCAGTACTTC.

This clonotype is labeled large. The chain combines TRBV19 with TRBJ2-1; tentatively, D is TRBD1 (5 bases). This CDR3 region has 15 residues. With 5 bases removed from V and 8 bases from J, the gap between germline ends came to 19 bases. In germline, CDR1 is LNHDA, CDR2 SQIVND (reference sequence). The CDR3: CASSSIQAENYEQFF. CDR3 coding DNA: TGTGCCAGTAGTTCGATACAGGCCGAGAACTATGAGCAGTTCTTC.

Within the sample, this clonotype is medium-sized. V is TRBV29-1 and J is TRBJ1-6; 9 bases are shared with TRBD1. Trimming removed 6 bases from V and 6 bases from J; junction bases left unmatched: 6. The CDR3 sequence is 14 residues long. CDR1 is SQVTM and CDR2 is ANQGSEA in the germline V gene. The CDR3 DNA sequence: TGCAGCGTACGGACAGGGGCGGCTAATTCACCCCTCCACTTT. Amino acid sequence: CSVRTGAANSPLHF.

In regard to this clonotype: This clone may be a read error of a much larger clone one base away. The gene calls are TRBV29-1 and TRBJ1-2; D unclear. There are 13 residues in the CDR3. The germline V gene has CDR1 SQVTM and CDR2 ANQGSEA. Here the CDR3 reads CGALGLANYGYTF. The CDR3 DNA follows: TGCGGCGCGCTGGGATTGGCTAACTATGGCTACACCTTC.